Shown below are 7 T cell receptor beta chains from a single sample sequenced in a study of response to subunit inactivated influenza vaccine. MiXCR, applied by TCRdb to the RT-PCR reads, yields one record per CDR3 protein. The sample carries around 530,000 distinct CDR3 sequences, approximately 10% recorded once. This specimen consisted of PBMCs from blood, obtained on the day of vaccination. These receptors all come from a man over 45 who received an inactivated influenza vaccine.

This clonotype was seen a few times. V is TRBV20-1 and J is TRBJ2-3; 11 bases are a match to TRBD1. The CDR3 sequence is 16 residues long. The germline V gene has CDR1 DFQATT and CDR2 SNEGSKA (reference sequence). Trimming at V came to 5 bases and at J to 1 base, leaving 8 bases not matched to a gene. In DNA form, the CDR3 reads TGCAGTGCTTCCCATCCGGGACAGGGGGGCACAGATACGCAGTATTTT. Protein product: CSASHPGQGGTDTQYF.

This clonotype came up a few times. This rearrangement joins TRBV5-1 to TRBJ2-3, with 7 bases fitting TRBD2. CDR1 and CDR2 from the germline V gene are SGHRS and YFSETQ. The CDR3 is made up of 14 amino acids. V shed 0 bases, J shed 9 bases, and the junction held 7 bases outside the gene matches. The DNA of the CDR3 is TGCGCCAGCAGCTTGGGCACTAGCGAAGCGACGCAGTATTTT. Protein sequence: CASSLGTSEATQYF.

This clonotype was detected a few times. The chain links TRBV12-3 or TRBV12-4 to TRBJ2-2; the match to TRBD2 covers 9 bases. The CDR3 contains 15 residues. V lost 6 bases and J lost 5; bases outside the gene matches: 7. CDR3 sequence: CASSTTSGFTGELFF. CDR3 DNA: TGTGCCAGCAGCACGACTAGCGGATTTACCGGGGAGCTGTTTTTT.

V gene TRBV5-1 combines with J gene TRBJ2-7; perhaps TRBD1 as D (6 bases). Trimming cost V 4 bases and J 3 bases, with 17 bases left between them. Looked up from germline, CDR1 is SGHRS and CDR2 is YFSETQ. This CDR3 is 15 amino acids long. CDR3 coding DNA: TGCGCCAGCAGCCGTCGGGGCAGGGACAACTACGAGCAGTACTTC. The encoded protein is CASSRRGRDNYEQYF.

CDR3 bases: TGTGCCAGCAGTTCTCCGGGACTATCGGGGGTATCGAGAACCGGGGAGCTGTTTTTT. It yields the protein CASSSPGLSGVSRTGELFF. The V call is TRBV12-3 or TRBV12-4, the J call TRBJ2-2, with 7 bases that match TRBD2. The CDR3 is made up of 19 amino acids. V dropped 4 bases and J dropped 5; count of bases not matched to a gene: 19.

The genes are TRBV12-3 or TRBV12-4 and TRBJ2-5; D possibly corresponds to TRBD1 (6 bases). Trimming removed 5 bases from V and 3 bases from J, with 13 bases in between. The CDR3 spans 14 residues. CDR3 sequence reads: CASSLGHQEETQYF. CDR3 bases: TGTGCCAGCAGTCTGGGACACCAAGAAGAGACCCAGTACTTC.

This clonotype has more than one count but fewer than ten. V usage is TRBV6-1 and J usage is TRBJ2-7; 7 bases line up with TRBD2. After removal of 8 bases from V and 1 base from J, the junction contained 8 bases not matched to a gene. Germline values: CDR1 MNHNS, CDR2 SASEGT. The CDR3 consists of 14 residues. The CDR3 region has the DNA TGTGCCAGCCAGACCGGGGGGTATTCCTACGAGCAGTACTTC. Protein: CASQTGGYSYEQYF.